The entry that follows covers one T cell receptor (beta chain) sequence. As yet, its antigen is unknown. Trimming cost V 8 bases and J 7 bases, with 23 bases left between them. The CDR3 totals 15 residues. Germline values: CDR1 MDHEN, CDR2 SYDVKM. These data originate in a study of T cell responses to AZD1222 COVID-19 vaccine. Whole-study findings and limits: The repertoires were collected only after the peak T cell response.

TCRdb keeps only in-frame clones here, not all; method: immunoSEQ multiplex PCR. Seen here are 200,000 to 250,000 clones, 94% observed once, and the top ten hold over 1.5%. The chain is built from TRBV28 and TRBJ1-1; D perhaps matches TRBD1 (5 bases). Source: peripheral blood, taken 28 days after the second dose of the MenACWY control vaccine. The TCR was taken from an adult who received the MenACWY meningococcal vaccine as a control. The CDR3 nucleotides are TGTGCCAGCGGCCCCGGGGCCCAGGGCTCCCTTGAAGCTTTCTTT. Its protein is CASGPGAQGSLEAFF.